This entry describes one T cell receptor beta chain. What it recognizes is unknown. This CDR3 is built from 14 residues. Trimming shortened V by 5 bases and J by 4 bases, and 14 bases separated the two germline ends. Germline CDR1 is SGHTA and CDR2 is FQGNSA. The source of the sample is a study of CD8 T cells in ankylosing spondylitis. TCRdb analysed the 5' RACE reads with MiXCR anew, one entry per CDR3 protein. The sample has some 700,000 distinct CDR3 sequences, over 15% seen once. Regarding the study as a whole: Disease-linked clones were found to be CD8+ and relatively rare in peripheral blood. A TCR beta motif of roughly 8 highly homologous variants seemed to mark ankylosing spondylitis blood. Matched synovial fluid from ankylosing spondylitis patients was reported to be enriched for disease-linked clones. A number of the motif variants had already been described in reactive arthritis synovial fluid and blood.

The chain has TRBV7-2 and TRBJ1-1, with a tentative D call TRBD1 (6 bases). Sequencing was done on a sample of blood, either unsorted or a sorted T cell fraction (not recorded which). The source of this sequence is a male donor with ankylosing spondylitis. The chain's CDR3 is CASSVGGAVTEAFF. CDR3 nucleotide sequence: TGTGCCAGCAGCGTAGGGGGGGCGGTCACTGAAGCTTTCTTT. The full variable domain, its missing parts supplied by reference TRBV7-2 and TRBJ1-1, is GAGVSQSPSNKVTEKGKDVELRCDPISGHTALYWYRQSLGQGLEFLIYFQGNSAPDKSGLPSDRFSAERTGGSVSTLTIQRTQQEDSAVYLCASSVGGAVTEAFFGQGTRLTVV.